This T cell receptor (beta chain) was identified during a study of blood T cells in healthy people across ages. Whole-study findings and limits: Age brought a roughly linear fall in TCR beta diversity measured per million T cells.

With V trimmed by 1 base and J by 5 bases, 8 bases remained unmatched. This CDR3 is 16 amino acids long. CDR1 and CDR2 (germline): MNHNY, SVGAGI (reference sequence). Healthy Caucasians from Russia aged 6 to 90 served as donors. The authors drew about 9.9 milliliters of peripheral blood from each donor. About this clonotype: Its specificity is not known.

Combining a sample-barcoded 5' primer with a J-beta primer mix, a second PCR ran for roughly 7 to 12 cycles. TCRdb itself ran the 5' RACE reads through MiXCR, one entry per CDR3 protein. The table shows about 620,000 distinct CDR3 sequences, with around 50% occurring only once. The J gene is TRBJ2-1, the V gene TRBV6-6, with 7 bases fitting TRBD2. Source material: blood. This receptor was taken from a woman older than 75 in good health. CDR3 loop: CASSYLGTTPNNEQFF. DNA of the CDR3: TGTGCCAGCAGTTACTTAGGGACTACACCCAACAATGAGCAGTTCTTC.